This T cell receptor beta chain was identified in a study of T cell changes during pregnancy in multiple sclerosis. Germline V gene lookup returns CDR1 MDHEN and CDR2 SYDVKM. CDR3 size: 13 residues. The V and J ends lost 3 bases and 1 base respectively, with 6 bases between them. This clone was detected only once. The protocol was immunoSEQ multiplex PCR, while the TCRdb copy is restricted to in-frame clones and leaves out a portion. The table lists under 45,000 clones, roughly 93% of them singletons. This TCR was sampled from a female donor in good health, enrolled as a control in a pregnancy study. The gene calls are TRBV28 and TRBJ1-1; D call uncertain. Sequencing was performed on peripheral blood, taken in the second trimester of pregnancy. CDR3 in amino acids: CASSFVENTEAFF. In DNA, the CDR3 is TGTGCCAGCAGTTTCGTAGAGAACACTGAAGCTTTCTTT.